The rows below give T cell receptor beta chains drawn from one sample of a study of shared clonotypes between healthy human individuals. Assay used: immunoSEQ multiplex PCR; TCRdb lists only in-frame clones, some missing. The table lists roughly 110,000 clones, around 71% of them singletons. Sequenced: memory CD8+ T cells sorted from blood. These TCRs come from a woman aged 25 to 45 in good health. The CDR3 runs from the conserved cysteine through the conserved F or W. Fields, in order: D gene, clone size, J gene, V gene, CDR3 DNA, CDR3 protein. A D gene is named only where the DNA matches it firmly. Size tells how often a clone was seen (once, few, many) or the class of an expanded clone, and some rows leave it out.

>-|-|TRBJ1-1|TRBV19
TGTGCCAGTAGGGAGGCCAGGGCGACTGAAGCTTTCTTT
CASREARATEAFF
>-|-|TRBJ1-1|TRBV10-3
TGTGCCATCAGCCCCGTATGGGGGGTCGACACTGAAGCTTTCTTT
CAISPVWGVDTEAFF
>TRBD1|-|TRBJ2-2|TRBV6-5
TGTGCCAGCAGGCTACAGGGGGCGAACACCGGGGAGCTGTTTTTT
CASRLQGANTGELFF
>-|-|TRBJ1-5|TRBV5-5
TGTGCCAGCAGCTTGGGGGACGGCAATCAGCCCCAGCATTTT
CASSLGDGNQPQHF
>TRBD2|-|TRBJ2-3|TRBV7-9
TGTGCCAGCAGCCCGCAGCGGGAGGCACGGGATACGCAGTATTTT
CASSPQREARDTQYF
>-|-|TRBJ2-1|TRBV4-1
TGCGCCAGCAGCCTGCAGGGCTATGAGCAGTTCTTC
CASSLQGYEQFF
>-|-|TRBJ1-1|TRBV4-1
TGCGCCAGCAGCCAAGATCGAGGAGACTCTGAAGCTTTCTTT
CASSQDRGDSEAFF
>TRBD1|-|TRBJ1-2|TRBV27
TGTGCCAGCAGTTTACGGACACCGCAGGGGGCCCGGAATGGCTACACCTTC
CASSLRTPQGARNGYTF
>-|-|TRBJ1-1|TRBV5-1
TGCGCCAGCAGCTTGGCCAGCCTGAACACTGAAGCTTTCTTT
CASSLASLNTEAFF
>-|-|TRBJ1-4|TRBV11-2
TGTGCCAGCAGTTTAGCCGCAACTAATGAAAAACTGTTTTTT
CASSLAATNEKLFF
>-|-|TRBJ1-6|TRBV5-6
TGTGCCAGCAGCCCAGGCGGATCCTTAGCTAGGCCCCTCCACTTT
CASSPGGSLARPLHF
>TRBD2|few|TRBJ2-2|TRBV6-4
TGTGCCAGCAGTGGGACTAGCACCGGGGAGCTGTTTTTT
CASSGTSTGELFF
>TRBD2|few|TRBJ2-1|TRBV28
TGTGCCAGCAGTTTACTAGCGGGGAACAATGAGCAGTTCTTC
CASSLLAGNNEQFF
>-|few|TRBJ2-1|TRBV29-1
TGCAGCGTTGAAAAGCGGTTCTTC
CSVEKRFF
>-|many|TRBJ1-1|TRBV19
TGTGCCACTAACCCTGCGGGGGGCGCCTCTGAAGCTTTCTTT
CATNPAGGASEAFF
>TRBD1|-|TRBJ2-1|TRBV6-4
TGTGCCAGCAGTGAGACAGGGGGCTCCTACAATGAGCAGTTCTTC
CASSETGGSYNEQFF
>TRBD1|-|TRBJ2-7|TRBV11-2
TGTGCCAGCAGAAGAGCCGGGACAGGGCGATACGAGCAGTACTTC
CASRRAGTGRYEQYF
>-|-|TRBJ1-4|TRBV15
TGTGCCACCAGCAGAGAACCGGGGGGCCCTAATGAAAAACTGTTTTTT
CATSREPGGPNEKLFF
>-|-|TRBJ2-3|TRBV27
TGTGCCAGCAGTTTGGCAGATACGCAGTATTTT
CASSLADTQYF
>-|-|TRBJ2-3|TRBV20-1
TGCAGTGCACGAGCAGATACGCAGTATTTT
CSARADTQYF
>-|few|TRBJ2-4|TRBV6-1
TGTGCCAGCAGTCCCCATCTAGGAGAGACAAACATTCAGTACTTC
CASSPHLGETNIQYF
>-|few|TRBJ1-2|TRBV5-4
TGTGCCACGAGGGATACGCAGTATGGCTACACCTTC
CATRDTQYGYTF
>-|-|TRBJ1-5|TRBV28
TGTGCCAGCAGTCAAACCCCGCAGCCCCAGCATTTT
CASSQTPQPQHF
>TRBD2|-|TRBJ2-2|TRBV15
TGTGCCACCAGCAGTCACAGCGGGAGGGCCGTTACCGGGGAGCTGTTTTTT
CATSSHSGRAVTGELFF
>-|-|TRBJ2-7|TRBV2
TGTGCCAGCAGGCGGGATAATACCTACGAGCAGTACTTC
CASRRDNTYEQYF
>-|-|TRBJ2-5|TRBV27
TGTGCCAGCAAAGCCGGGACCGGGGAGACCCAGTACTTC
CASKAGTGETQYF
>-|many|TRBJ2-2|TRBV19
TGTGCCAGTCGGGACGGGAGCCGTGTCACCGGGGAGCTGTTTTTT
CASRDGSRVTGELFF
>TRBD1|many|TRBJ2-7|TRBV29-1
TGCAGCGTTGTAGCGTGGACAGGGGGAAATGAGCAGTACTTC
CSVVAWTGGNEQYF
>TRBD2|-|TRBJ2-3|TRBV28
TGTGCCAGCAGTTTCGGGGTAGCGGGGAACACAGATACGCAGTATTTT
CASSFGVAGNTDTQYF
>-|-|TRBJ2-1|TRBV7-9
TGTGCCAGCAGCCCATCTACTAGAGCGGTATACAATGAGCAGTTCTTC
CASSPSTRAVYNEQFF
>TRBD1|-|TRBJ1-3|TRBV7-8
TGTGCCAGCAGGTTGACACAGGGGGACGGAAACACCATATATTTT
CASRLTQGDGNTIYF
>-|-|TRBJ1-1|TRBV6-1
TGTGCCAGCATGGGAGGGATAGGGTTGGATACTGAAGCTTTCTTT
CASMGGIGLDTEAFF
>-|-|TRBJ2-7|TRBV5-1
TGCGCCAGCAGCTTACAGGGACTGTCCTACGAGCAGTACTTC
CASSLQGLSYEQYF
>-|-|TRBJ2-5|TRBV10-3
TGTGCCATCAGTGAAGAGGACTACCAAGAGACCCAGTACTTC
CAISEEDYQETQYF
>-|-|TRBJ2-3|TRBV7-9
TGTGCCAGCAGCTCCGGAGGAGGGCGCACAGATACGCAGTATTTT
CASSSGGGRTDTQYF
>TRBD1|many|TRBJ2-1|TRBV6-6
TGTGCCAGCGAAGGGACAGGGGGCGCGGGTGAGCAGTTCTTC
CASEGTGGAGEQFF
>TRBD1|-|TRBJ2-2|TRBV5-6
TGTGCCAGCAGCTTGGCCGAGACAGGGGGTTCCGGGGAGCTGTTTTTT
CASSLAETGGSGELFF
>TRBD2|-|TRBJ2-5|TRBV29-1
TGCAGCGTTGAATCACGGGGACTAGCGGGAGGGCCCTTTTTCGTAGAGACCCAGTACTTC
CSVESRGLAGGPFFVETQYF
>TRBD1|once|TRBJ1-2|TRBV28
TGTGCCAGCAGTCCACCCGACAGGGTCTATGGCTACACCTTC
CASSPPDRVYGYTF